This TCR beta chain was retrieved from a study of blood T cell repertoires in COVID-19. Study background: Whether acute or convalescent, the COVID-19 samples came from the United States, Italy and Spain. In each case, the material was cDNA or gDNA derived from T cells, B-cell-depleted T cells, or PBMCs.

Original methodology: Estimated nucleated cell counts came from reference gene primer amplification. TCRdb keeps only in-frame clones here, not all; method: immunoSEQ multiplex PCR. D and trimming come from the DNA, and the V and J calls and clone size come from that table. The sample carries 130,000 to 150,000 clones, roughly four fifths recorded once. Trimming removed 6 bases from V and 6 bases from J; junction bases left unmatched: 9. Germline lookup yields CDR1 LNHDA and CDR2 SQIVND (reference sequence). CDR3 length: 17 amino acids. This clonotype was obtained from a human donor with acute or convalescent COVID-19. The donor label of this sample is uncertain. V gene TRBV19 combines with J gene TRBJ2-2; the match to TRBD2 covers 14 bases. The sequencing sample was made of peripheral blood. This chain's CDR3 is CASSGTSGGYRAGELFF. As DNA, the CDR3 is TGTGCCAGTAGCGGGACTAGCGGGGGTTATAGGGCCGGGGAGCTGTTTTTT.